This TCR beta chain was sequenced for a study of blood T cell repertoires in COVID-19. Trimming removed 2 bases from V and 2 bases from J, with 13 bases in between. Per germline, CDR1 MNHEY and CDR2 SVGAGI. The CDR3 contains 15 residues. As processed by the authors: The authors estimated nucleated cell counts from reference gene primer amplification. TCRdb's copy holds only in-frame clones and misses some; the assay was immunoSEQ multiplex PCR. For V, J and clone size, that table is used; D and trimming come from the DNA. The sample shows approximately 50,000 clones, approximately 87% of them seen only once.

The sequencing sample was made of peripheral blood. The TCR originated in a human donor in a cohort sampled during active COVID-19. This chain connects TRBV6-5 to TRBJ2-7, with D possibly TRBD2 on 7 matching bases. The CDR3 coding sequence is TGTGCCAGCAGTTACGGCAGGGGACTAACCTACGAGCAGTACTTC. It encodes CASSYGRGLTYEQYF.